This record covers a single T cell receptor (beta chain). The antigen remains unidentified. This CDR3 has 18 amino acids. V was shortened by 4 bases and J by 3 bases, with 22 bases between the two germline ends. Germline CDR1 is SGHDT and CDR2 is YYEEEE. This entry comes from a study of cytomegalovirus exposure and HLA in healthy donors. Study-wide findings and caveats: Accurate HLA-A and HLA-B prediction from TCR beta sequences was reported for most subjects.

This PCR relied on a set of 60 Vbeta primers and 13 Jbeta primers. Using immunoSEQ multiplex PCR, the repertoire was profiled, and TCRdb retains in-frame clones only, with some absent. The data hold some 130,000 clones, with about 80% observed a single time. The material sequenced was PBMCs. This chain uses TRBV5-6 with TRBJ1-4; D not certain. The TCR sequence derives from a woman in her thirties or forties in good health and CMV-seronegative. The CDR3 DNA is TGTGCCAGCAGCCCCCCCGGACTCCGCAGGTGGGCTAATGAAAAACTGTTTTTT. Translated, it gives CASSPPGLRRWANEKLFF.